The clone carrying this T cell receptor (beta chain) came up many times. What it recognizes is unknown. What was amplified from RNA transcripts were TCR beta CDR3 regions. A first-round RT-PCR of the TCR CDR3 used the HTBI primer set. TCRdb ran MiXCR on the multiplex PCR reads and lists one entry per CDR3 protein. The data contain approximately 590,000 distinct CDR3 sequences, 15% to 17% of them singletons. This sample is drawn from a study of T cells in Graves' hyperthyroidism and ophthalmopathy. Study outcomes and limitations: Using 13 V-J features, a model discriminated ophthalmopathy from stable hyperthyroidism.

Germline CDR1 and CDR2: DFQATT and SNEGSKA (reference sequence). The CDR3 has 12 amino acids. V was pared by 5 bases and J by 8 bases, with 13 bases between. Investigators excluded patients with uncontrolled infection, other autoimmune disease, pregnancy or lactation. Sequences were obtained from blood. The sequence derives from a woman in her twenties or thirties with Graves' hyperthyroidism. V gene TRBV20-1 combines with J gene TRBJ2-1; D uncertain. CDR3 sequence: CSALGPWYEQFF. CDR3 DNA sequence: TGCAGTGCTTTGGGTCCTTGGTATGAGCAGTTCTTC.